What follows are 14 T cell receptor beta chains derived from one specimen sequenced in a study of neurological immune-mediated disorders. MiXCR, run by TCRdb on the 5' RACE reads, gives a single entry per CDR3 protein. The top ten clones hold about 8% of a sample with about 74,000 distinct CDR3 sequences, roughly 5% of them seen once. Sequencing was carried out using PBMCs. These receptors were collected from a man aged 18 to 30 with multiple sclerosis.

This clonotype was detected many times. The rearrangement links TRBV12-3 or TRBV12-4 to TRBJ2-7, with 8 bases aligning to TRBD1. The CDR3 contains 13 residues. The J segment lost 6 bases and the V segment lost 5 bases, leaving 6 bases of the junction unmatched. The CDR3 protein is CASSGQGGVEQYF. The CDR3 DNA reads as TGTGCCAGCAGTGGACAGGGTGGTGTCGAGCAGTACTTC.

The sample holds many counts of this clonotype. As DNA, the CDR3 is TGCGCCAGCAGTTCGGACAGCCTCTATGGAGAGCAGTACTTC. Its protein product is CASSSDSLYGEQYF. The V call is TRBV5-1, the J call TRBJ2-7, with D possibly matching TRBD1 (6 bases). This CDR3 has 14 residues. Germline lookup yields CDR1 SGHRS and CDR2 YFSETQ. V was cut by 5 bases and J by 7 bases, with 19 bases left in between.

This clonotype was recorded at least ten times. This rearrangement joins TRBV20-1 to TRBJ1-2; D gene uncertain. The CDR3 spans 12 residues. Deletions cut 8 bases from V and 2 bases from J, with 12 bases between. From germline, CDR1 is DFQATT and CDR2 SNEGSKA (reference sequence). The CDR3 protein is CSFYSGNYGYTF. In nucleotides, the CDR3 is TGCAGTTTTTATTCGGGGAACTATGGCTACACCTTC.

This clonotype occurred many times. The J gene is TRBJ2-3, the V gene TRBV7-2; 9 bases align to TRBD2. The CDR3 is made up of 14 amino acids. Germline CDR1 SGHTA, CDR2 FQGNSA. V was clipped by 2 bases and J by 9 bases; unmatched bases: 6. The CDR3 DNA is TGTGCCAGCAGCTTATCCCCGACTAGCGGAACGCAGTATTTT. This gives the protein CASSLSPTSGTQYF. Together with reference TRBV7-2 and TRBJ2-3, the CDR3 gives the full variable domain: GAGVSQSPSNKVTEKGKDVELRCDPISGHTALYWYRQSLGQGLEFLIYFQGNSAPDKSGLPSDRFSAERTGGSVSTLTIQRTQQEDSAVYLCASSLSPTSGTQYFGPGTRLTVL.

This clonotype was seen a few times. This may be a read error: a much more frequent sequence differs by one nucleotide. The chain joins TRBV7-3 to TRBJ2-3, with TRBD1 as a possible D gene (5 bases). CDR1 and CDR2 from the germline V gene are SGHTA and FQGTGA. This CDR3 region has 14 residues. Trimming cost V 5 bases and J 3 bases, with 12 bases left between them. The CDR3 here is CASSPLKGTDTQYF. For the CDR3, the DNA is TGTGCCAGCAGCCCACTCAAGGGGACAGATACGCAGTATTTT. The full variable domain, rest sourced from reference TRBV7-3 and TRBJ2-3, is GAGVSQTPSNKVTEKGKYVELRCDPISGHTALYWYRQSLGQGPEFLIYFQGTGAADDSGLPNDRFFAVRPEGSVSTLKIQRTERGDSAVYLCASSPLKGTDTQYFGPGTRLTVL.

This clonotype was observed at least ten times. V and J are TRBV20-1 and TRBJ1-1; tentative D call: TRBD1 (5 bases). CDR1 is DFQATT and CDR2 is SNEGSKA in the germline V gene (reference sequence). The CDR3 has 15 residues. Trimming shortened V by 1 base and J by 1 base, and 13 bases separated the two germline ends. The CDR3 nucleotides are TGCAGTGCTAGAGCTGCAGGGCTATCGAACACTGAAGCTTTCTTT. Amino acid sequence: CSARAAGLSNTEAFF.

This clonotype occurred many times. The junction departs from germline at one end; a sequencing error may be responsible. The chain recombines TRBV7-7 with TRBJ2-2; 10 bases agree with TRBD1. The germline V gene has CDR1 SSHAT and CDR2 FNYEAQ (reference sequence). The CDR3 runs to 15 residues. The CDR3 DNA is TGTGCTAGCAGCAACATCCGGGACAGGGGAGGGGAGCTGTTTTTT. Residues: CASSNIRDRGGELFF.

This clonotype appeared many times. The chain recombines TRBV7-3 with TRBJ2-2; D gene ambiguous. The CDR3 has 14 residues. From germline, CDR1 is SGHTA and CDR2 FQGTGA. V lost 1 base and J lost 3, with 6 bases in between. CDR3 amino acids: CASSLRVDTGELFF. The CDR3 DNA reads as TGTGCCAGCAGCTTAAGGGTGGACACCGGGGAGCTGTTTTTT.

In this sample, this clonotype turned up many times. At one boundary the junction diverges from the germline segment, which might be a read error. The chain has TRBV5-6 and TRBJ2-7; D not certain. The CDR3 is made up of 13 amino acids. Germline CDR1 is SGHDT and CDR2 is YYEEEE. The CDR3 DNA follows: TGTGCCAGCAGCTTGGCGCACTCCAACGAGCAGTACTTC. As protein: CASSLAHSNEQYF.

This clonotype was recorded at least ten times. The chain links TRBV29-1 to TRBJ2-4, with a possible D match to TRBD1 (5 bases). The CDR3 runs 13 residues. Per germline, CDR1 SQVTM and CDR2 ANQGSEA. The V gene lost 0 bases and the J gene lost 7 bases, with 10 bases spanning the gap. CDR3 nucleotide sequence: TGCAGCGTTGAAGATGCGACAGACAACATTCAGTACTTC. Its protein is CSVEDATDNIQYF.

Many counts were recorded for this clonotype. The rearrangement joins TRBV5-1 to TRBJ2-7; D is possibly TRBD1 (6 bases). Germline V CDR1 and CDR2: SGHRS, YFSETQ. Trimming removed 4 bases at V and 4 bases at J, with 24 bases between. This CDR3 contains 17 residues. The CDR3 nucleotides read TGCGCCAGCAGCCCCCGGACAGTCGCCCAACCACATTACGAGCAGTACTTC. Translated, it gives CASSPRTVAQPHYEQYF.

This clonotype was recorded at least ten times. The chain employs TRBV10-3 and TRBJ2-3; the D gene is possibly TRBD2 (5 bases). The CDR3 sequence is 11 residues long. The germline V and J ends were trimmed by 4 bases and 6 bases, with 5 bases remaining between them. Germline V gene data show CDR1 as ENHRY and CDR2 as SYGVKD. CDR3 sequence (DNA): TGTGCCATCAGTGGCGGGGATACGCAGTATTTT. Amino acid sequence: CAISGGDTQYF.

This clonotype was counted many times. V and J are TRBV7-3 and TRBJ2-7; 7 bases match TRBD2. There are 15 residues in the CDR3. The germline V gene encodes CDR1 SGHTA and CDR2 FQGTGA. V was pared by 5 bases and J by 7 bases, with 14 bases of the junction left unmatched. DNA for the CDR3: TGTGCCAGCAGCCGAAACGGCGGGAGCCCGGAAGAGCAGTACTTC. This gives the protein CASSRNGGSPEEQYF.

The table lists this clonotype with a few counts. A read error is possible here, since a much larger clone lies one base away. The genes are TRBV5-1 and TRBJ2-3, with D unresolved. Trimming cost V 1 base and J 2 bases, with 8 bases left between them. Germline V gene data show CDR1 as SGHRS and CDR2 as YFSETQ. The length of the CDR3 is 14 residues. DNA of the CDR3: TGCGCCAGCAGCTTGCGGAAGAACACAGATACGCAGTATTTT. It encodes CASSLRKNTDTQYF.